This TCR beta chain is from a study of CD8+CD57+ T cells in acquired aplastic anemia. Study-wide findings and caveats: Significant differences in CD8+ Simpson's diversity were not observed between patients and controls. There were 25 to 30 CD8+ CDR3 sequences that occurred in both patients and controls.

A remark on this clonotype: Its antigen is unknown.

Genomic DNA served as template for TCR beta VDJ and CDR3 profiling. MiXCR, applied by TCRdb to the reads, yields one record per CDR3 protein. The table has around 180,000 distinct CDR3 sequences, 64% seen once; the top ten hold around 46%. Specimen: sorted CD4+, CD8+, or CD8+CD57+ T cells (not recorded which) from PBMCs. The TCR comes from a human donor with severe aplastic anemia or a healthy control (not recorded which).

As DNA, the CDR3 is TGTGCCAGCTCACCAGGGACAGGGGTGGGCGAAAAACTGTTTTTT. Its protein product is CASSPGTGVGEKLFF. V gene TRBV18 combines with J gene TRBJ1-4; 10 bases line up with TRBD1. The V segment lost 2 bases and the J segment 8 bases; nucleotides outside the gene matches: 5. The germline gives CDR1 KGHSH, CDR2 LQKENI. The CDR3 length is 15 residues.